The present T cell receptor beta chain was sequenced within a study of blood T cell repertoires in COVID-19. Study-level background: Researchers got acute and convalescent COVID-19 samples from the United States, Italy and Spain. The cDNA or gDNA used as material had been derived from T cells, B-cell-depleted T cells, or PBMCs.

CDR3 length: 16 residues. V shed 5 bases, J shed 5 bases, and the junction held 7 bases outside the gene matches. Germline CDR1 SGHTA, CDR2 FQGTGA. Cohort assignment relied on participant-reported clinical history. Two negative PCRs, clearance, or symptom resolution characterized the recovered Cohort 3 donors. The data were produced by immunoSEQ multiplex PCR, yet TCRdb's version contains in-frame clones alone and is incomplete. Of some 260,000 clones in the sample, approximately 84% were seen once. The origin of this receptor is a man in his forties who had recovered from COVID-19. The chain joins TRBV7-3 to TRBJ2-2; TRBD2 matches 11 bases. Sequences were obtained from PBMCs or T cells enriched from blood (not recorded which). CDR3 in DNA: TGTGCCAGCAGCCCTTTAGCGGGGGGGCTTACCGGGGAGCTGTTTTTT. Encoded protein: CASSPLAGGLTGELFF. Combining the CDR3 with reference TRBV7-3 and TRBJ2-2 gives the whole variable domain GAGVSQTPSNKVTEKGKYVELRCDPISGHTALYWYRQSLGQGPEFLIYFQGTGAADDSGLPNDRFFAVRPEGSVSTLKIQRTERGDSAVYLCASSPLAGGLTGELFFGEGSRLTVL.